A selection of T cell receptor beta chains follows, all from one sample in a study of long-term antiretroviral therapy in people with HIV. Sequencing was performed with immunoSEQ multiplex PCR; in TCRdb, only in-frame clones are kept and a portion is missing. This sample yields 25,000 to 35,000 clones, of which 95% are seen a single time; 7% to 8.5% belongs to the top ten. The material was unsorted PBMCs, obtained 5.3 years after starting antiretroviral therapy. Receptors originate from a man aged 25 to 45 with HIV. The CDR3 runs from the conserved cysteine through the conserved F or W. A D gene is named only where the DNA matches it firmly. Clone size is given for some rows only: seen once, a few or many times, or a class if the clone is expanded.

TRBV7-9,TRBJ1-1,few,.,CASSLGYTEAFF,TGTGCCAGCAGCTTAGGCTACACTGAAGCTTTCTTT
TRBV4-1,TRBJ2-7,.,TRBD2,CASSQERAPAGSSYEQYF,TGCGCCAGCAGCCAAGAGAGGGCCCCAGCGGGAAGCTCCTACGAGCAGTACTTC
TRBV9,TRBJ2-3,.,.,CASSVGHTDTQYF,TGTGCCAGCAGCGTGGGGCACACAGATACGCAGTATTTT
TRBV6-1,TRBJ1-2,.,TRBD1,CASALGGGGNYGYTF,TGTGCCAGCGCCTTAGGGGGCGGTGGTAACTATGGCTACACCTTC
TRBV19,TRBJ2-1,.,.,CASSMVAGGGEQFF,TGTGCCAGTAGTATGGTGGCAGGTGGGGGTGAGCAGTTCTTC
TRBV19,TRBJ2-7,.,.,CASSMLGGYSEQYF,TGTGCCAGTAGTATGCTGGGGGGATACTCCGAGCAGTACTTC
TRBV19,TRBJ1-1,.,TRBD1,CASSIMTGGELSFF,TGTGCCAGTAGTATAATGACAGGGGGCGAATTGTCTTTCTTT
TRBV5-5,TRBJ2-4,.,.,CASISTLAKNIQYF,TGTGCCAGCATCTCAACTCTAGCCAAAAACATTCAGTACTTC
TRBV7-2,TRBJ2-3,.,.,CASSLGRGRDSSTDTQYF,TGTGCCAGCAGCTTAGGACGGGGCAGGGACTCTAGCACAGATACGCAGTATTTT
TRBV5-6,TRBJ1-6,once,.,CASSLSNSPLHF,TGTGCCAGCAGCTTGAGTAATTCACCCCTCCACTTT
TRBV25-1,TRBJ2-7,.,TRBD1,CASSGPLTGNEQYF,TGTGCCAGCAGTGGGCCCTTGACAGGGAACGAGCAGTACTTC
TRBV6-1,TRBJ2-5,few,TRBD2,CASSELAGGQETQYF,TGTGCCAGCAGTGAACTAGCGGGAGGGCAAGAGACCCAGTACTTC
TRBV7-2,TRBJ2-3,.,.,CASSIGWGQATDTQYF,TGTGCCAGCAGCATAGGGTGGGGGCAGGCCACAGATACGCAGTATTTT
TRBV12-5,TRBJ2-5,.,.,CASGSGGGTQYF,TGTGCTAGTGGTTCAGGGGGGGGGACCCAGTACTTC
TRBV25-1,TRBJ2-1,.,.,CASSRQAYNEQFF,TGTGCCAGCAGTCGGCAGGCCTACAATGAGCAGTTCTTC
TRBV9,TRBJ1-2,once,.,CASSVGAGNYGYTF,TGTGCCAGCAGCGTAGGAGCAGGGAACTATGGCTACACCTTC
TRBV5-4,TRBJ2-5,.,TRBD1,CASSQTGTGGETQYF,TGTGCCAGCAGCCAGACCGGGACAGGGGGAGAGACCCAGTACTTC
TRBV18,TRBJ2-7,.,.,CASSPRLEGPLQGEQYF,TGTGCCAGCTCACCACGGTTAGAAGGCCCGCTACAGGGCGAGCAGTACTTC
TRBV29-1,TRBJ1-4,.,.,CSVLDSTNEKLFF,TGCAGCGTTTTGGACAGTACTAATGAAAAACTGTTTTTT
TRBV27,TRBJ2-5,.,TRBD2,CASNTLAGEETQYF,TGTGCCAGCAATACTCTAGCGGGAGAAGAGACCCAGTACTTC
TRBV2,TRBJ1-5,.,.,CASRRAGQPQHF,TGTGCCAGTAGACGGGCGGGACAGCCCCAGCATTTT
TRBV6-6,TRBJ1-2,.,.,CASSYSTPGGNGYTF,TGTGCCAGCAGTTACTCGACGCCCGGGGGGAATGGCTACACCTTC
TRBV9,TRBJ1-1,.,TRBD1,CASSPEGRGLTEAFF,TGTGCCAGCAGCCCAGAGGGCAGGGGGCTCACTGAAGCTTTCTTT
TRBV27,TRBJ2-3,.,.,CASSLGVTDTQYF,TGTGCCAGCAGTTTAGGGGTCACAGATACGCAGTATTTT
TRBV4-1,TRBJ2-1,.,.,CASSQESNEQFF,TGCGCCAGCAGCCAAGAAAGCAATGAGCAGTTCTTC
TRBV29-1,TRBJ2-5,.,TRBD1,CSVLWTGVQETQYF,TGCAGCGTTCTCTGGACAGGGGTCCAAGAGACCCAGTACTTC
TRBV7-9,TRBJ2-7,.,.,CASSPAGDEQYF,TGTGCCAGCAGTCCCGCCGGGGACGAGCAGTACTTC
TRBV11-2,TRBJ2-7,.,.,CASSLVLPGHLYHEQYF,TGTGCCAGCAGCTTAGTTCTACCGGGACACCTTTACCACGAGCAGTACTTC
TRBV27,TRBJ2-7,.,TRBD2,CASSLSGLGLFYEQYF,TGTGCCAGCAGTTTATCGGGACTAGGGCTCTTCTACGAGCAGTACTTC
TRBV6-5,TRBJ1-6,.,TRBD1,CASSFGQESPLHF,TGTGCCAGCAGTTTCGGACAGGAATCACCCCTCCACTTT
TRBV5-6,TRBJ2-7,once,TRBD2,CASRLGLAGVNEQYF,TGTGCCAGCAGACTGGGACTAGCGGGAGTAAACGAGCAGTACTTC
TRBV7-2,TRBJ1-2,.,.,CASSPTGAGGYTF,TGTGCCAGCAGCCCGACCGGGGCCGGTGGCTACACCTTC
TRBV5-1,TRBJ2-3,.,TRBD2,CASSPRAGGQTDTQYF,TGCGCCAGCAGCCCCCGAGCGGGGGGCCAAACAGATACGCAGTATTTT
TRBV5-1,TRBJ1-2,.,.,CASSLSQGEGGYTF,TGCGCCAGCAGCTTGTCACAGGGTGAGGGCGGCTACACCTTC
TRBV6-5,TRBJ1-1,.,.,CASSPESTYNTEAFF,TGTGCCAGCAGTCCCGAGTCCACCTACAACACTGAAGCTTTCTTT
TRBV28,TRBJ2-5,.,.,CASSPQFWNRSSQETQYF,TGTGCCAGCAGTCCTCAATTTTGGAATCGTAGCTCCCAAGAGACCCAGTACTTC
TRBV6-5,TRBJ2-3,.,TRBD2,CASRRTSGAADTQYF,TGTGCCAGCAGACGGACTAGCGGGGCAGCAGATACGCAGTATTTT
TRBV30,TRBJ1-2,.,.,CAWSGGLEGYGYTF,TGTGCCTGGAGCGGGGGGCTTGAGGGCTATGGCTACACCTTC
TRBV4-1,TRBJ1-1,.,TRBD1,CASSRGQGGHTEAFF,TGCGCCAGCAGCCGAGGACAGGGGGGTCACACTGAAGCTTTCTTT
TRBV11-1,TRBJ2-5,.,.,CASSLGPGRETQYF,TGTGCCAGCAGCTTAGGTCCGGGTAGAGAGACCCAGTACTTC
TRBV9,TRBJ1-4,.,TRBD1,CASSPGTGGHEKLFF,TGTGCCAGCAGCCCAGGGACAGGGGGCCATGAAAAACTGTTTTTT
TRBV10-1,TRBJ1-4,.,.,CASSESGRTNEKLFF,TGCGCCAGCAGTGAGTCGGGCAGGACTAATGAAAAACTGTTTTTT
TRBV7-3,TRBJ2-1,.,TRBD2,CASRPSLAWSYNEQFF,TGTGCCAGCAGACCTTCACTAGCGTGGTCCTACAATGAGCAGTTCTTC
TRBV2,TRBJ2-3,.,TRBD1,CASSDPFGTGRTPQTTDTQYF,TGTGCCAGCAGTGATCCGTTTGGGACAGGCCGGACCCCCCAAACGACAGATACGCAGTATTTT
TRBV9,TRBJ2-6,.,.,CASSVAVRSGANVLTF,TGTGCCAGCAGCGTGGCGGTACGCTCTGGGGCCAACGTCCTGACTTTC
TRBV6-5,TRBJ1-5,.,TRBD1,CASRTGYTDQPQHF,TGTGCCAGCAGGACAGGGTATACGGATCAGCCCCAGCATTTT
TRBV6-5,TRBJ1-1,.,.,CASSSGFSGTEAFF,TGTGCCAGCAGCTCAGGATTTAGTGGCACTGAAGCTTTCTTT
TRBV2,TRBJ2-5,.,.,CASSRSQETQYF,TGTGCCAGCAGTCGGAGCCAAGAGACCCAGTACTTC